Listed below are T cell receptor beta chains from one sample, sequenced in a study of cytomegalovirus exposure and HLA in healthy donors. Method: immunoSEQ multiplex PCR; TCRdb's copy keeps in-frame clones and lacks some. The sample lists 150,000 to 200,000 clones; over 70% were seen once. Sequencing was performed on PBMCs. These receptor sequences come from a woman under 30 in good health and CMV-seropositive. The CDR3 runs from the conserved cysteine through the conserved F or W. D genes are given only for firm matches. The size of a clone is reported for some rows only, either as once, few or many, or as a class for expanded clones.

>NA|few|TRBJ1-1|TRBV5-1
TGCGCCAGCAGCCTAAAACCTCCGAACACTGAAGCTTTCTTT
CASSLKPPNTEAFF
>NA|NA|TRBJ2-7|TRBV28
TGTGCCAGCAGTCATAACTGGGGCTCATGCGAGCAGTACTTC
CASSHNWGSCEQYF
>TRBD2|NA|TRBJ2-3|TRBV30
TGTGCCTGGAGTGTACGTCTGGCGGGGGGGCTCGGTACGCAGTATTTT
CAWSVRLAGGLGTQYF
>TRBD2|NA|TRBJ2-1|TRBV7-7
TGTGCCAGCAGCTTAGGTCCTCGGACTAGCGGGGGGCCGTACAATGAGCAGTTCTTC
CASSLGPRTSGGPYNEQFF
>NA|few|TRBJ1-4|TRBV13
TGTGCCAGCAGCTTAGGTCCAGACAGGACGAATGAAAAACTGTTTTTT
CASSLGPDRTNEKLFF
>TRBD2|NA|TRBJ2-7|TRBV7-9
TGTGCCAGCAGCCCCCCTAGCGGAACCTACGAGCAGTACTTC
CASSPPSGTYEQYF
>NA|NA|TRBJ1-1|TRBV11-2
TGTGCCAGCAGCTTCGGGTCCGCTGAAGCTTTCTTT
CASSFGSAEAFF
>NA|NA|TRBJ1-5|TRBV30
TGTGCCTGGAGTATCCCCCCGCAGCCCCAGCATTTT
CAWSIPPQPQHF
>NA|NA|TRBJ2-1|TRBV5-4
TGTGCCAGCAGCCCCGACCAGCGGCGGTACAATGAGCAGTTCTTC
CASSPDQRRYNEQFF
>TRBD1|NA|TRBJ2-3|TRBV25-1
TGTGCCAGCAGTGAATATATCGGACAGGGGCCAGATACGCAGTATTTT
CASSEYIGQGPDTQYF
>TRBD2|few|TRBJ2-1|TRBV7-3
TGTGCCAGCAGCTTAACGCGAGGACTAGCGGGGGGGCCCAATGAGCAGTTCTTC
CASSLTRGLAGGPNEQFF
>TRBD2|NA|TRBJ2-2|TRBV29-1
TGCAGCGTGGCCCAGACTAGCCCCGCCGGGGAGCTGTTTTTT
CSVAQTSPAGELFF
>NA|NA|TRBJ1-2|TRBV11-2
TGTGCCAGCAGCCACCGGGACACCCTGAACTATGGCTACACCTTC
CASSHRDTLNYGYTF
>NA|NA|TRBJ1-3|TRBV6-5
TGTGCCAGCAGTTACTCAGGGGTACGAAACACCATATATTTT
CASSYSGVRNTIYF
>NA|NA|TRBJ2-2|TRBV7-5
TGTGTCAGAAGCTTAGATGGGGAGTCCACCGGGGAGCTGTTTTTT
CVRSLDGESTGELFF
>NA|once|TRBJ1-2|TRBV7-9
TGTGCCAGCAGCTTAGAGTCAGGGGAGCGTGGCTACACCTTC
CASSLESGERGYTF